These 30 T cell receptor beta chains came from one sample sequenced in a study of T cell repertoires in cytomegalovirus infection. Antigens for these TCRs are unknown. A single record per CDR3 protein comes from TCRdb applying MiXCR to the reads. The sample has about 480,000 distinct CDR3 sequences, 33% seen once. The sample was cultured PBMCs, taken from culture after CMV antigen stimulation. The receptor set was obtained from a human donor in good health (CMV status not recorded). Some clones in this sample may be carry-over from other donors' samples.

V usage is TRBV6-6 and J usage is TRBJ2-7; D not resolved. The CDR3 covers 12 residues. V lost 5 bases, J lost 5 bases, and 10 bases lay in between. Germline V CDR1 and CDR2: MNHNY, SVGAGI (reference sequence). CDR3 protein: CASSTLLDEQYV. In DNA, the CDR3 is TGTGCCAGCAGTACCTTATTGGACGAGCAGTACGTC.

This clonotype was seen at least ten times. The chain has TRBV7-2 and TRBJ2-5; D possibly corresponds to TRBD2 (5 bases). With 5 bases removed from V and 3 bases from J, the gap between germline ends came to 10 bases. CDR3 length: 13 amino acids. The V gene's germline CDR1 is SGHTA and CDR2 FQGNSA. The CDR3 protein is CASSLGLKETQYF. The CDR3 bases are TGTGCCAGCAGCCTCGGACTGAAAGAGACCCAGTACTTC.

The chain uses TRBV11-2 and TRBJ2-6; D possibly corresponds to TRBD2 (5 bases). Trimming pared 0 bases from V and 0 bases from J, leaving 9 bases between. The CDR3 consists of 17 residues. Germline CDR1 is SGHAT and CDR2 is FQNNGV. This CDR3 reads CASSLELGVSGANVLTF. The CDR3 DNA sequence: TGTGCCAGCAGCTTAGAATTGGGAGTCTCTGGGGCCAACGTCCTGACTTTC.

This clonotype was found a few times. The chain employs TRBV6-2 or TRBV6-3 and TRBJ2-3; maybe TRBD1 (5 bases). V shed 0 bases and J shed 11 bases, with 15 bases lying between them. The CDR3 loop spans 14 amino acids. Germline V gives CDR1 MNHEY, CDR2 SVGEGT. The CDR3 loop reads CASSYSSHLGEQYF. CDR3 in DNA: TGTGCCAGCAGTTACTCGAGTCACCTAGGGGAGCAGTATTTT.

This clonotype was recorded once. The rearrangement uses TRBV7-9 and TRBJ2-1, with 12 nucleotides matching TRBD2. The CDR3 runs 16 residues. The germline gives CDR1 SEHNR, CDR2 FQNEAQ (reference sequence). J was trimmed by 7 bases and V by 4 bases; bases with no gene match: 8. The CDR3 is CASSYRLAGAQNEQFF. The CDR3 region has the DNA TGTGCCAGCAGCTATCGACTAGCGGGAGCTCAAAATGAGCAGTTCTTC.

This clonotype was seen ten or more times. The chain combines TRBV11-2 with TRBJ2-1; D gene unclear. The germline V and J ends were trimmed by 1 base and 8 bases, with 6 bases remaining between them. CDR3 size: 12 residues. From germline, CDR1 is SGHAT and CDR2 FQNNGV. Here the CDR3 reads CASSLGADEQFF. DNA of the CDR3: TGTGCCAGCAGCTTAGGCGCGGATGAGCAGTTCTTC.

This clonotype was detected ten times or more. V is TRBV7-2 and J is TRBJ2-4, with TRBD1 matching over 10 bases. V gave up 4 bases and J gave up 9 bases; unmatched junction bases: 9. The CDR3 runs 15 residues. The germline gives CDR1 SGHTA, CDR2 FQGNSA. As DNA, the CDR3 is TGTGCCAGCAGCTCCTCGGACAGGGGGGTAGGCATTCAGTACTTC. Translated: CASSSSDRGVGIQYF.

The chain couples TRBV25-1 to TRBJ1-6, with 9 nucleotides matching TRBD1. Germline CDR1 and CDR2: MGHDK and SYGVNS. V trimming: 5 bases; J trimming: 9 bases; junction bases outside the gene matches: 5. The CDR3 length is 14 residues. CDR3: CASSWDRDSSPLHF. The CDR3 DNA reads TGTGCCAGCAGTTGGGACAGGGATTCTTCACCCCTCCACTTT. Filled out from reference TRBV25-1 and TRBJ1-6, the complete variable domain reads EADIYQTPRYLVIGTGKKITLECSQTMGHDKMYWYQQDPGMELHLIHYSYGVNSTEKGDLSSESTVSRIRTEHFPLTLESARPSHTSQYLCASSWDRDSSPLHFGNGTRLTVT.

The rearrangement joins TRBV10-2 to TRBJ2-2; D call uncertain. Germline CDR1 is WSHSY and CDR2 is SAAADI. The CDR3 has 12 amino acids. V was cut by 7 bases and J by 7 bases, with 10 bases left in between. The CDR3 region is CASTPYRGELFF. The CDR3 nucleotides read TGCGCCAGCACCCCTTACCGCGGGGAGCTGTTTTTT.

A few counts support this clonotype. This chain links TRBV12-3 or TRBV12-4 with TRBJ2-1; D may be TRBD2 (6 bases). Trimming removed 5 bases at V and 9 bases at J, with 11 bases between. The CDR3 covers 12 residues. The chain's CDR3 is CASSRLGSEQFF. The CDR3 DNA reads TGTGCCAGCAGTCGACTAGGCTCTGAGCAGTTCTTC.

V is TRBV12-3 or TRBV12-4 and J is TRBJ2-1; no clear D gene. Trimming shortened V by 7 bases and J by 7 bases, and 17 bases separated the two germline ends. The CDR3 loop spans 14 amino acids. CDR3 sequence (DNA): TGTGCCAGCACAGAGCCGCCGAAAGGAAATGAGCAGTTCTTC. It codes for CASTEPPKGNEQFF.

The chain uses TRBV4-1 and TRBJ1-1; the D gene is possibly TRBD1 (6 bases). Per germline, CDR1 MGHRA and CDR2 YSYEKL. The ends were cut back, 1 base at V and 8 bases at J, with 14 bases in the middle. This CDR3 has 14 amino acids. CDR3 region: CASSQVNRVTEAFF. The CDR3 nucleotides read TGCGCCAGCAGCCAAGTCAACAGGGTTACCGAAGCTTTCTTT.

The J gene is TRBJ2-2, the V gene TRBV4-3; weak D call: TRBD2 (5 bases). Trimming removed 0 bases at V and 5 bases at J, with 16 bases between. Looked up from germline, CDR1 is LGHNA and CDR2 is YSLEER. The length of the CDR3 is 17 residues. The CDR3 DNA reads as TGCGCCAGCAGCCAAGACGGTTACAGACCGGGGACCGGGGAGCTGTTTTTT. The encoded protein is CASSQDGYRPGTGELFF.

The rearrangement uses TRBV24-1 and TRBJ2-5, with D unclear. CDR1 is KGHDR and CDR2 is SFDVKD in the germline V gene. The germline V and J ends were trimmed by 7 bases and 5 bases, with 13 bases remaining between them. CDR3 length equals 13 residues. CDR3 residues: CATSDGARETQYF. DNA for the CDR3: TGTGCCACCAGCGACGGCGCACGGGAGACCCAGTACTTC.

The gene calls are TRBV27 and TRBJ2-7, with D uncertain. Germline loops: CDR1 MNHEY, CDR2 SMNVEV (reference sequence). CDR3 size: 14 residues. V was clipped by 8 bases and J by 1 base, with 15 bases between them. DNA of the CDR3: TGTGCCAGCGGAAGTTCGGGCGCGTCCTACGAGCAGTACGTC. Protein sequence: CASGSSGASYEQYV.

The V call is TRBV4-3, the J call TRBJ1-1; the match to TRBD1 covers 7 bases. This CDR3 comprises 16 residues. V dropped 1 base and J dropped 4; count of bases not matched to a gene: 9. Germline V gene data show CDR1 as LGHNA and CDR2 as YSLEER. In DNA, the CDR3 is TGCGCCAGCAGCCAAGGGACAGGATCTGGCGGCACTGAAGCTTTCTTT. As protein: CASSQGTGSGGTEAFF.

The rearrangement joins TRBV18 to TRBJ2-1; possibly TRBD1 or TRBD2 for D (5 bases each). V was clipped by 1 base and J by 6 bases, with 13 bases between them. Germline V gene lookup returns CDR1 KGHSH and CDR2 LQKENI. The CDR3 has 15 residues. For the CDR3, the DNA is TGTGCCAGCTCACCACGGGACGCCCCCCCCAATGAGCAGTTCTTC. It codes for CASSPRDAPPNEQFF.

CDR3 sequence: CASSGIRGRWEKLFF. Here the CDR3 DNA reads TGTGCCAGCAGCGGGATCCGGGGTCGCTGGGAAAAACTGTTTTTT. V gene TRBV7-9 combines with J gene TRBJ1-4, with D uncertain. Germline lookup yields CDR1 SEHNR and CDR2 FQNEAQ (reference sequence). V was trimmed by 5 bases and J by 8 bases, leaving 18 bases between them. This CDR3 is built from 15 residues.

DNA of the CDR3: TGTGCCAGCAGTTCTCCGGAAACGTACGAGCAGTACGTC. Amino acid sequence: CASSSPETYEQYV. The V gene is TRBV6-2 or TRBV6-3, the J gene TRBJ2-7; D is uncertain. V shed 4 bases and J shed 4 bases, with 11 bases lying between them. The CDR3 spans 13 residues. The germline CDR1 and CDR2 sequences are MNHEY and SVGEGT.

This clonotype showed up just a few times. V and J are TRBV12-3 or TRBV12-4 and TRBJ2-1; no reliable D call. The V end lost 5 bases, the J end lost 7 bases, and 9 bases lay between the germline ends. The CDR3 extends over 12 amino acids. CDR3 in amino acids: CASSGNANEQFF. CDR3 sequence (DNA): TGTGCCAGCAGTGGGAATGCAAATGAGCAGTTCTTC.

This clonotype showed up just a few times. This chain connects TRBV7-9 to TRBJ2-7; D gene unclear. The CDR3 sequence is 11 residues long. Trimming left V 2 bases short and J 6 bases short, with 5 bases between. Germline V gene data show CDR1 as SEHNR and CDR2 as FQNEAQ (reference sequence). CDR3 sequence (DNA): TGTGCCAGCAGCTTACAGAGCGAGCAGTACTTC. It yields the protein CASSLQSEQYF.

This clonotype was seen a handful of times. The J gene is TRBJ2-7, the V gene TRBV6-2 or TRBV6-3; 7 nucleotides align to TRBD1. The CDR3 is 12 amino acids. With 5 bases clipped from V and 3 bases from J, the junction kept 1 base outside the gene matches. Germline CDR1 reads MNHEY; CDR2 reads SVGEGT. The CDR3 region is CASSNRGYEQYF. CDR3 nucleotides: TGTGCCAGCAGTAACAGGGGCTACGAGCAGTACTTC.

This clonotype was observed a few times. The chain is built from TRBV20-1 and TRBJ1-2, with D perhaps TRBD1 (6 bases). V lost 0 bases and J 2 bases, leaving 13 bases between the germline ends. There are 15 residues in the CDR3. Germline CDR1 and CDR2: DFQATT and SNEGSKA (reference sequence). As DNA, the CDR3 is TGCAGTGCTAGAGACGGAGACAGGCCCAACTATGGCTACACCTTC. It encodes CSARDGDRPNYGYTF.

The CDR3 reads CATPWLRGSYEQYV. Written as DNA, the CDR3 is TGTGCCACCCCCTGGCTACGGGGCTCCTACGAGCAGTACGTC. The chain links TRBV24-1 to TRBJ2-7; TRBD2 might be the D (5 bases). V was shortened by 9 bases and J by 0 bases, with 14 bases between the two germline ends. The CDR3 is 14 amino acids. Germline-derived CDR1 and CDR2 are KGHDR and SFDVKD.

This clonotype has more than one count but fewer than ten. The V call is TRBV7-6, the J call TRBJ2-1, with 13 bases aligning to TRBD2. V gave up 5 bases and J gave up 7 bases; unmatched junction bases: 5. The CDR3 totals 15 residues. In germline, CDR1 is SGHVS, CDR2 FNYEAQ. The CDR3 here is CASSTRLAGGNEQFF. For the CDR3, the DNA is TGTGCCAGCAGCACCCGACTAGCGGGAGGTAATGAGCAGTTCTTC.

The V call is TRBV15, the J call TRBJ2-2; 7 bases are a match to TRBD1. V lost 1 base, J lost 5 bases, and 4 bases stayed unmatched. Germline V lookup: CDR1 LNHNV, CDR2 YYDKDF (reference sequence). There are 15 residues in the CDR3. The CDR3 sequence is CATSRGLQGTGELFF. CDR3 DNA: TGTGCCACCAGCAGAGGCCTACAGGGGACCGGGGAGCTGTTTTTT.

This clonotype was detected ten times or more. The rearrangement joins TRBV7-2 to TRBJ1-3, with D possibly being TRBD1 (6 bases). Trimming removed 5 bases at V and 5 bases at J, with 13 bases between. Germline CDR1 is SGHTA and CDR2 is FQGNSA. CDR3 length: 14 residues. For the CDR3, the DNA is TGTGCCAGCAGCCAGAGGGGGGCAAGAAACACCATATATTTT. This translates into CASSQRGARNTIYF.

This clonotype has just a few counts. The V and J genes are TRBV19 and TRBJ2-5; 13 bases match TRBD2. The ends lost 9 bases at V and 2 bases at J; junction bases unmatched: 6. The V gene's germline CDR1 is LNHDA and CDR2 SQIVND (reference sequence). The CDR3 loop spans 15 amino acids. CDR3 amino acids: CASESGLAGQETQYF. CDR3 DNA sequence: TGTGCCAGCGAATCGGGACTAGCGGGACAAGAGACCCAGTACTTC.

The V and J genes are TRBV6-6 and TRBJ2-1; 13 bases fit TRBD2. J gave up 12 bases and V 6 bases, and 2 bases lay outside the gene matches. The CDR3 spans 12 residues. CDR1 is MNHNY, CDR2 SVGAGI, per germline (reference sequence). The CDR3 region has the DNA TGTGCCAGCAGGCGACTAGCGGGAGGGCAGTTCTTC. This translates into CASRRLAGGQFF.

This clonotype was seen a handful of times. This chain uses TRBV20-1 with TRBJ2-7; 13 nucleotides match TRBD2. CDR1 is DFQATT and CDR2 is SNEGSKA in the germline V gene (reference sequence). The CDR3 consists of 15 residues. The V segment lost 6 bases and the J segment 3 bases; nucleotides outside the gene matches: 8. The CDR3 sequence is CSAGRTSGRLYEQYF. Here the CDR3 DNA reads TGCAGTGCCGGAAGGACTAGCGGGAGACTCTACGAGCAGTACTTC.